A single sample gave rise to the 20 T cell receptor beta chains below, sequenced in a study of radiotherapy plus CTLA-4 blockade in lung cancer. This table comes from immunoSEQ multiplex PCR, and its TCRdb copy is limited to in-frame clones, with some not included. The table includes 39,000 or so clones, 70% to 85% detected once. Sequencing used peripheral blood, obtained from a patient treated with radiotherapy plus ipilimumab. The receptors were gathered from a human donor with non-small cell lung cancer who had stable disease on radiotherapy plus ipilimumab.

This clone has a handful of counts. The chain is built from TRBV6-1 and TRBJ1-3; D call uncertain. Germline lookup yields CDR1 MNHNS and CDR2 SASEGT. This CDR3 contains 13 residues. The V end lost 3 bases, the J end lost 8 bases, and 11 bases lay between the germline ends. CDR3 sequence reads: CASSEASGDTIYF. In DNA form, the CDR3 reads TGTGCCAGCAGTGAGGCCTCTGGGGACACCATATATTTT.

This clone was observed a few times. V and J are TRBV10-2 and TRBJ1-5; D perhaps matches TRBD1 (5 bases). The length of the CDR3 is 15 residues. Trimming removed 8 bases at V and 4 bases at J, with 18 bases between. From germline, CDR1 is WSHSY and CDR2 SAAADI. DNA for the CDR3: TGCGCCAGCCAAGCGTGGGGCGGGGGTAATCAGCCCCAGCATTTT. Amino acids: CASQAWGGGNQPQHF.

The genes are TRBV29-1 and TRBJ2-1, with D perhaps matching TRBD2 (6 bases). Trimming removed 5 bases at V and 6 bases at J, with 20 bases between. Per germline, CDR1 SQVTM and CDR2 ANQGSEA. The CDR3 length is 15 residues. DNA of the CDR3: TGCAGCGTTTTGCAGGAGGAGCGGGTCCTCAATGAGCAGTTCTTC. Translated, it gives CSVLQEERVLNEQFF.

The chain carries TRBV11-3 and TRBJ2-5, with 15 nucleotides matching TRBD2. The length of the CDR3 is 16 residues. Losses at the gene ends were 8 bases for V and 5 bases for J; bases not matched to a gene: 9. Germline CDR1 SGHNT, CDR2 YENEEA. The CDR3 here is CASAQGTSGGYETQYF. CDR3 nucleotide sequence: TGTGCCAGCGCGCAGGGGACTAGCGGGGGGTATGAGACCCAGTACTTC.

The rearrangement uses TRBV4-1 and TRBJ1-1, with a tentative D call TRBD1 (6 bases). V dropped 4 bases and J dropped 9 bases, with 18 bases sitting between them. This CDR3 region has 14 residues. From germline, CDR1 is MGHRA and CDR2 YSYEKL. The CDR3 reads CASSPPGGQNKAFF. In nucleotides, the CDR3 is TGCGCCAGCAGCCCCCCGGGGGGGCAGAATAAAGCTTTCTTT.

This clone was seen once. The rearrangement uses TRBV6-6 and TRBJ1-5; 8 positions match TRBD1. CDR1 is MNHNY and CDR2 is SVGAGI in the germline V gene (reference sequence). This CDR3 contains 13 residues. Losses at the gene ends were 6 bases for V and 4 bases for J; bases not matched to a gene: 2. CDR3: CASSRQGNQPQHF. For the CDR3, the DNA is TGTGCCAGCAGCAGACAGGGGAATCAGCCCCAGCATTTT.

The rearrangement links TRBV19 to TRBJ1-4; D remains unclear. Germline CDR1 is LNHDA and CDR2 is SQIVND (reference sequence). V shed 5 bases and J shed 0 bases, with 10 bases lying between them. The CDR3 consists of 15 residues. This CDR3 is CASSSGSATNEKLFF. The CDR3 DNA reads TGTGCCAGTAGTTCGGGGAGCGCAACTAATGAAAAACTGTTTTTT.

This clone turned up a few times. The chain employs TRBV6-6 and TRBJ1-1; D might be TRBD1 (5 bases). Trimming removed 2 bases from V and 8 bases from J, with 9 bases in between. The CDR3 is 12 amino acids. Looked up from germline, CDR1 is MNHNY and CDR2 is SVGAGI (reference sequence). The CDR3 sequence is CASSYSGDEAFF. CDR3 DNA sequence: TGTGCCAGCAGTTACAGCGGGGACGAAGCTTTCTTT.

The gene calls are TRBV27 and TRBJ2-4; unclear D gene. V lost 6 bases, J lost 0 bases, and 12 bases lay in between. CDR1 and CDR2 from the germline V gene are MNHEY and SMNVEV (reference sequence). This CDR3 spans 15 amino acids. CDR3 amino acids: CASSPNYGAKNIQYF. For the CDR3, the DNA is TGTGCCAGCAGCCCTAACTACGGAGCCAAAAACATTCAGTACTTC.

In DNA form, the CDR3 reads TGTGCCAGCAGCGTAGGACAGGGCGGGGCAAGCTACGAGCAGTACTTC. Translated, it gives CASSVGQGGASYEQYF. The genes are TRBV9 and TRBJ2-7; maybe TRBD1 (7 bases). The V and J ends lost 0 bases and 3 bases respectively, with 16 bases between them. Germline V gene data show CDR1 as SGDLS and CDR2 as YYNGEE. The CDR3 is 16 amino acids.

The chain has TRBV5-1 and TRBJ1-6, with TRBD1 matching 8 bases. Germline assignment: CDR1 SGHRS and CDR2 YFSETQ. After removal of 3 bases from V and 8 bases from J, the junction contained 7 bases not matched to a gene. CDR3 length: 15 amino acids. The CDR3: CASSSMGQDYSPLHF. CDR3 nucleotide sequence: TGCGCCAGCAGCTCCATGGGACAGGATTATTCACCCCTCCACTTT. The full variable domain, completed using reference TRBV5-1 and TRBJ1-6, is KAGVTQTPRYLIKTRGQQVTLSCSPISGHRSVSWYQQTPGQGLQFLFEYFSETQRNKGNFPGRFSGRQFSNSRSEMNVSTLELGDSALYLCASSSMGQDYSPLHFGNGTRLTVT.

The V call is TRBV29-1, the J call TRBJ2-5, with 7 bases matching TRBD2. Germline values: CDR1 SQVTM, CDR2 ANQGSEA. The ends lost 0 bases at V and 0 bases at J; junction bases unmatched: 7. The CDR3 spans 16 residues. The CDR3 nucleotides read TGCAGCGTTGAAGATCCTGCGGGGGAGTACCAAGAGACCCAGTACTTC. Translating gives CSVEDPAGEYQETQYF.

A note on this clone: Relative to the germline gene, one junction end is altered; a read error may explain this. Written as DNA, the CDR3 is TGTGCCAGCAGTGAAAGTAGCGCGGGGGCCGCTACCGGGGTGCTGTTTTTT. Its translation: CASSESSAGAATGVLFF. The gene calls are TRBV2 and TRBJ2-2; possibly TRBD2 for D (7 bases). The CDR3 runs 17 residues. The germline gives CDR1 SNHLY, CDR2 FYNNEI.

The chain employs TRBV9 and TRBJ1-3; D is uncertain. The V end was cut by 1 base, the J end by 0 bases, with 14 bases between. From germline, CDR1 is SGDLS and CDR2 YYNGEE. The CDR3 has 17 residues. CDR3 sequence: CASSVTPLGSSGNTIYF. The CDR3 region has the DNA TGTGCCAGCAGCGTAACCCCCCTGGGAAGCTCTGGAAACACCATATATTTT.

V usage is TRBV18 and J usage is TRBJ1-1; D remains ambiguous. Germline V lookup: CDR1 KGHSH, CDR2 LQKENI. The CDR3 runs 12 residues. V was clipped by 5 bases and J by 0 bases, with 4 bases between them. This chain's CDR3 is CASSTVNTEAFF. In DNA, the CDR3 is TGTGCCAGCTCAACGGTGAACACTGAAGCTTTCTTT.

Note on this clone: The junction does not match germline at one end; this may be a read error. The chain has TRBV6-1 and TRBJ2-1; D ambiguous. Germline lookup yields CDR1 MNHNS and CDR2 SASEGT. The CDR3 spans 10 residues. DNA of the CDR3: TGTGCCGGCAGTAGACCGTATCAGTTCTTC. Translation gives CAGSRPYQFF.

The chain recombines TRBV6-5 with TRBJ2-3, with 8 bases lining up with TRBD2. The CDR3 spans 15 residues. CDR1 is MNHEY and CDR2 is SVGAGI in the germline V gene. J gave up 1 base and V 6 bases, and 6 bases lay outside the gene matches. CDR3 in amino acids: CASRRTSGGTDTQYF. CDR3 DNA: TGTGCCAGCAGAAGAACTAGCGGCGGCACAGATACGCAGTATTTT.

For this clone: A junction end diverges from the germline sequence, so it may reflect a read error. The identical CDR3 is also encoded by other nucleotide sequences in the sample. V is TRBV5-1 and J is TRBJ2-7; 7 bases match TRBD2. The germline gives CDR1 SGHRS, CDR2 YFSETQ. The CDR3 is made up of 16 amino acids. The CDR3 nucleotides read TGCGCCAGCAGCTTGGTCGGGCGGGGGAGCTCCTATGAGCAGTACTTC. It is translated as CASSLVGRGSSYEQYF.

DNA for the CDR3: TGTGCCAGTAGTGTTCCGGGTCTTTATGGCTACACCTTC. It encodes CASSVPGLYGYTF. The chain couples TRBV19 to TRBJ1-2; D is undetermined. The CDR3 extends over 13 amino acids. Germline V gene data show CDR1 as LNHDA and CDR2 as SQIVND (reference sequence). The V and J ends lost 5 bases and 5 bases respectively, with 12 bases between them.

The chain recombines TRBV5-1 with TRBJ1-2; D is undetermined. This CDR3 is 12 amino acids long. Germline V lookup: CDR1 SGHRS, CDR2 YFSETQ. Trimming took off 0 bases at V and 8 bases at J, with 8 bases between the two ends. The CDR3 region has the DNA TGCGCCAGCAGCTTGGCCGGGTTCGGCTACACCTTC. Amino acids: CASSLAGFGYTF.